This record concerns one TCR beta chain sequence. Its antigen specificity is not known. One base away there is no much larger clone; base qualities are not given. Interpreted using the paper, the treatment or condition label stands for: live attenuated yellow fever vaccine strain. At every blood-draw timepoint, two biological replicates of bulk PBMCs were collected. A standard Ficoll-Paque protocol was used to isolate PBMCs from peripheral blood. RNA was extracted with TriZol from bulk PBMCs, CD4 and CD8 fractions, and dextramer-positive and dextramer-negative fractions. The source of the sample is a study of T cells after yellow fever vaccination (dated by TCRdb to about 2019). Background for the entire study: The SMART-Seq v4 Ultra Low Input RNA kit was used to prepare libraries from fractions with low cell numbers. Blood was collected at multiple timepoints before and after primary and secondary immunization, and bulk PBMC replicates and cell subsets were isolated. Two healthy male donors, one aged 18 to 29 and one aged 30 to 40 years, made up the cohort. To follow T-cell clones before and after primary and booster YFV17D yellow fever vaccination, bulk TCR alpha and beta repertoires were sequenced over time. The paper as a whole reports these results and caveats: Most clones expanded after primary vaccination (almost 97% of CD4 and roughly 88% of CD8) were re-detected after the booster, suggesting that broad memory maintenance occurred. A small share of clonotypes occurred in both CD4 and CD8 compartments, likely arising from convergent recombination. Compared with the primary T-cell response, the secondary T-cell response was faster but weaker, reaching its peak on day 5 rather than on day 15. Because the study included only a couple of donors, the extent to which the findings can be generalized is limited. Computational filtering was required because FACS-sorted repertoires could contain abundant contaminating clonotypes from the bulk population.

The germline V gene specifies SGHDT as CDR1 and YYEEEE as CDR2. The CDR3 measures 17 amino acids from cysteine to phenylalanine. The sequence is cut down to CDR3 DNA, 51 bases in frame from base 1. Trimming at the junction amounts to 1 base on V and 3 bases on J, and the germline ends lie 17 bases apart. For sequencing, an Illumina NovaSeq 6000 was employed. TCR cDNA was synthesized by 5'RACE template switching, through which a universal primer site and unique molecular identifiers were introduced. cDNA synthesis was primed from both the TCR alpha and TCR beta constant segments. Libraries were amplified in two PCR steps, with sample barcodes and sequencing adapters added in the second step. Sequencing of libraries was performed on Illumina HiSeq 2500 (2x100 bp) or NovaSeq (2x150 bp). Turning to the authors' computational methods: MIGEC was used to demultiplex reads and collapse the reads into UMI consensus sequences, and MiXCR was used for V(D)J alignment. Using edgeR on replicate PBMC samples, clonotypes were called vaccine-responding if FDR was below 0.01 and the log2 fold change was above 5 up to day 15. Bulk clonotypes were assigned CD4 or CD8 identity according to which sequenced CD4 or CD8 repertoire held them at higher abundance. TCRdb cleaned the public reads at Q25 with fastp, built clones with MiXCR and kept in-frame beta chains. Rows matching on CDR3 protein sequence are summarized as one entry with the most common DNA and genes. The V and J calls follow TCRdb's processing rather than the paper's. The sample yields some 340,000 distinct CDR3 sequences; approximately 4% were counted once. The ten largest clones add up to roughly 24% of the sample.

Recombination joined TRBV5-6 with TRBJ1-5, with TRBD1 tentatively as D gene (5 bases match). The specimen comprised PBMCs, sampled 5 days after the yellow fever booster vaccination. The TCR comes from a young man who received the YFV17D yellow fever vaccine. The CDR3 amino acid sequence is: CASSLLAGRVDNQPQHF. The DNA sequence is given as TGTGCCAGCAGCTTGCTCGCGGGCAGGGTAGACAATCAGCCCCAGCATTTT. Reference TRBV5-6 and TRBJ1-5 genes cover what lies past the CDR3, so the full variable domain is DAGVTQSPTHLIKTRGQQVTLRCSPKSGHDTVSWYQQALGQGPQFIFQYYEEEERQRGNFPDRFSGHQFPNYSSELNVNALLLGDSALYLCASSLLAGRVDNQPQHFGDGTRLSIL.